This passage covers 9 T cell receptor beta chains from one sample sequenced in a study of tumor-infiltrating lymphocytes in primary liver carcinoma. It was from about 20-30 mg of unsorted bulk tissue that RNA and DNA were co-extracted. The input was approximately 500 ng total RNA; TCR beta cDNA was made from it with a constant-region primer. ARM-PCR was slightly modified, and three nested multiplex PCR rounds with it gave rise to the TCR beta libraries. Investigators reported that the first two PCR rounds, at 10 cycles each, used TRBV1-TRBV30 forward primers with a C-beta reverse primer. TCRdb fed the multiplex PCR reads into MiXCR, producing one record per CDR3 protein. The repertoire consists of some 50,000 distinct CDR3 sequences, with about two thirds occurring once and the leading ten covering 29%. The sequencing sample was made of liver tumor tissue from sampling region 5. As for subset: tumor region T5, tumor centre. The origin of the receptors is a man in his forties with primary liver carcinoma and hepatitis B virus infection.

For this clonotype: At one end the junction does not follow the germline gene, possibly because of a read error. Here the CDR3 reads CTSSLTGQGGNTIYF. CDR3 in DNA: TGTACCAGCAGTCTTACAGGACAGGGTGGAAACACCATATATTTT. The gene calls are TRBV7-9 and TRBJ1-3; 8 bases match TRBD1. Germline V lookup: CDR1 SEHNR, CDR2 FQNEAQ (reference sequence). The CDR3 spans 15 residues. Full variable domain (missing parts from reference TRBV7-9 and TRBJ1-3): DTGVSQNPRHKITKRGQNVTFRCDPISEHNRLYWYRQTLGQGPEFLTYFQNEAQLEKSRLLSDRFSAERPKGSFSTLEIQRTEQGDSAMYLCTSSLTGQGGNTIYFGEGSWLTVV.

This clonotype was recorded at least ten times. V is TRBV10-3 and J is TRBJ2-1; tentative D call: TRBD2 (5 bases). The CDR3 has 13 amino acids. V gave up 2 bases and J gave up 9 bases, with 11 bases separating them. Germline V lookup: CDR1 ENHRY, CDR2 SYGVKD. The CDR3: CAISEHPEGEQFF. The CDR3 region has the DNA TGTGCCATCAGTGAGCACCCCGAGGGTGAGCAGTTCTTC.

As to this clonotype: The junction does not match germline at one end; this may be a read error. The chain joins TRBV4-1 to TRBJ1-1; no reliable D call. The length of the CDR3 is 17 residues. The germline V gene has CDR1 MGHRA and CDR2 YSYEKL. CDR3 DNA sequence: TGCGCCAGCAACCTGAAACAGCTGGAGGGAATGAACATTGAAGCTTTCTTT. Its translation: CASNLKQLEGMNIEAFF.

Comment on this clonotype: One end of the junction does not line up with germline, which may come from a read error. The chain has TRBV11-2 and TRBJ2-1; D call uncertain. This CDR3 has 15 residues. Germline V gene sequence: CDR1 SGHAT, CDR2 FQNNGV. CDR3: CASSPRRVGYNQQFF. DNA for the CDR3: TGTGCCAGCAGCCCTAGGCGCGTCGGATACAATCAGCAGTTCTTC.

J is TRBJ2-7 and V is TRBV11-2; D might be TRBD2 (5 bases). Trimming left V 8 bases short and J 2 bases short, with 22 bases between. Germline CDR1 and CDR2: SGHAT and FQNNGV. CDR3 length: 16 residues. The CDR3 spells CASWLEGRASAYEQYF. The CDR3 bases are TGTGCCAGCTGGTTAGAGGGTAGAGCTTCCGCCTACGAGCAGTACTTC.

Concerning this clonotype: An end of the junction does not agree with germline; a read error may underlie this. This chain joins TRBV27 and TRBJ2-3; 8 bases line up with TRBD2. The CDR3 is made up of 16 amino acids. Germline V CDR1 and CDR2: MNHEY, SMNVEV (reference sequence). CDR3: CTSSLLTSGSTDTQYF. CDR3 nucleotide sequence: TGTACCAGCAGTTTACTTACTAGCGGTAGCACAGATACGCAGTATTTT.

In the case of this clonotype: A read error is possible here, since a much larger clone lies one base away. The V and J genes are TRBV7-9 and TRBJ1-1; no firm D call. Germline V gene lookup returns CDR1 SEHNR and CDR2 FQNEAQ (reference sequence). The CDR3 loop spans 14 amino acids. V was cut by 5 bases and J by 4 bases, with 14 bases left in between. CDR3 sequence (DNA): TGTGCCAGCAGCCGTGAGATGGCAATCACTGAAGCTTTCTTT. It translates to CASSREMAITEAFF.

This clonotype was observed a single time. Lacking the conserved final phenylalanine or tryptophan, this CDR3 likely reflects a read error. The chain has TRBV28 and TRBJ2-7; D perhaps matches TRBD2 (6 bases). Trimming cost V 7 bases and J 3 bases, with 16 bases left between them. Per the germline V gene, CDR1 is MDHEN and CDR2 is SYDVKM. This CDR3 comprises 14 residues. The CDR3 coding sequence is TGTGCCAGCAACACCGGGCGGGAAAACTACGAGCAGTACTCC. Protein: CASNTGRENYEQYS.

The chain carries TRBV6-6 and TRBJ2-1; D gene ambiguous. Germline lookup yields CDR1 MNHNY and CDR2 SVGAGI (reference sequence). The CDR3 is made up of 11 amino acids. The CDR3 DNA sequence: TGTGACACCAGTCAGGTTGGGGAGCAGTTCTTC. Translated, it gives CDTSQVGEQFF.